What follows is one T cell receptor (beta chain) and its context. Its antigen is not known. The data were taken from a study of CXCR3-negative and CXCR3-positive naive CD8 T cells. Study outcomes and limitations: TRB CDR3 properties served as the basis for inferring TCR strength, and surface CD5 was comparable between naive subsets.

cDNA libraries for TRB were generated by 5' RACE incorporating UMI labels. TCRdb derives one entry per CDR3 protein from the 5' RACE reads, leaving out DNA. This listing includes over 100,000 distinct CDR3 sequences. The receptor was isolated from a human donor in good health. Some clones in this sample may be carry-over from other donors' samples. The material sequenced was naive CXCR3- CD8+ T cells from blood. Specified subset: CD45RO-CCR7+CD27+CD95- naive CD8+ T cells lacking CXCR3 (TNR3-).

CDR3 sequence: CSVEGLYQETQYF. The chain combines TRBV29-1 with TRBJ2-5. This CDR3 has 13 residues. The germline CDR1 and CDR2 sequences are SQVTM and ANQGSEA. The full variable domain, completed using reference TRBV29-1 and TRBJ2-5, is SAVISQKPSRDICQRGTSLTIQCQVDSQVTMMFWYRQQPGQSLTLIATANQGSEATYESGFVIDKFPISRPNLTFSTLTVSNMSPEDSSIYLCSVEGLYQETQYFGPGTRLLVL.